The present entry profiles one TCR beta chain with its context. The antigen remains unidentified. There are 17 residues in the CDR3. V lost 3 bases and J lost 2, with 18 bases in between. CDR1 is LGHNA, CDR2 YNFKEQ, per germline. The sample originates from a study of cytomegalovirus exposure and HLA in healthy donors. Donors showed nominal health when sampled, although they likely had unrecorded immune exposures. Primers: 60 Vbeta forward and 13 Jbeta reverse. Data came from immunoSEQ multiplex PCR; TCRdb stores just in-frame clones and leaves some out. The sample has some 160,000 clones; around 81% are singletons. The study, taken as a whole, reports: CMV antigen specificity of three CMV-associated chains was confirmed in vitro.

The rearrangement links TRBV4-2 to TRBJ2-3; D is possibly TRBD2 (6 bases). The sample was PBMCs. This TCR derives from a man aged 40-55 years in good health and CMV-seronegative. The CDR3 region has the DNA TGTGCCAGCAGCCAGCGAGAATCGGGACTTTTCACAGATACGCAGTATTTT. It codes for CASSQRESGLFTDTQYF.